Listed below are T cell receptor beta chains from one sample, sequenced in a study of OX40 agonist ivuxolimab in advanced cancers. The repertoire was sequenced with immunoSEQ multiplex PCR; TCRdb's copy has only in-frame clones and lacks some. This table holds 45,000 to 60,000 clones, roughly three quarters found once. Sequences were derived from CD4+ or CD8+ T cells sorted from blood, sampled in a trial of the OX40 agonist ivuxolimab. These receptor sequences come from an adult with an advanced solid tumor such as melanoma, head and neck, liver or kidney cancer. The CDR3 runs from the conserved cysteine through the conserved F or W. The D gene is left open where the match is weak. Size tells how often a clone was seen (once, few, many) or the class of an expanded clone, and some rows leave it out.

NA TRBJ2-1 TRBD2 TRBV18 CASSPPRGGKIEQFF TGTGCCAGCTCACCACCTCGGGGGGGGAAGATCGAGCAGTTCTTC
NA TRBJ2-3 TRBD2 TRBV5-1 CASSGSGMSTDTQYF TGCGCCAGCAGCGGGAGCGGGATGAGCACAGATACGCAGTATTTT
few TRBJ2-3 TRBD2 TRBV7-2 CASSSTSGGVGDTQYF TGTGCCAGCAGCTCCACTAGCGGGGGGGTCGGAGATACGCAGTATTTT
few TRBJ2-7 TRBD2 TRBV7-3 CASRKSGGSYEQYF TGTGCCAGCAGAAAAAGCGGGGGATCCTACGAGCAGTACTTC
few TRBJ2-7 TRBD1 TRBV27 CASSLAGGYEQYF TGTGCCAGCAGTTTAGCAGGGGGCTACGAGCAGTACTTC
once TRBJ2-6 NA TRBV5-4 CASSLQGAGANVLTF TGTGCCAGCAGCTTACAGGGTGCTGGGGCCAACGTCCTGACTTTC
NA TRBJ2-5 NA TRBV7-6 CASSLAPTGTKETQYF TGTGCCAGCAGCTTAGCCCCAACGGGGACCAAAGAGACCCAGTACTTC
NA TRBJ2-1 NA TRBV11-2 CASSPRWGFSEQFF TGTGCCAGCAGCCCCCGGTGGGGTTTTAGTGAGCAGTTCTTC
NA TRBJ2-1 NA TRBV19 CASRLGLDYNEQFF TGTGCCAGTAGACTCGGACTGGACTACAATGAGCAGTTCTTC
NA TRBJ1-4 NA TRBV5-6 CASSSRTLDLTNEKLFF TGTGCCAGCAGCTCGAGGACACTAGACCTAACTAATGAAAAACTGTTTTTT
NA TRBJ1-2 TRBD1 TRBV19 CASSIGDRSDYGYTF TGTGCCAGTAGTATAGGGGACAGGTCGGACTATGGCTACACCTTC
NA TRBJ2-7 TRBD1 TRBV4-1 CASSRQDRANEQYF TGCGCCAGCAGCCGCCAAGACAGGGCTAACGAGCAGTACTTC